Following are 11 T cell receptor beta chains from one sample sequenced in a study of OX40 agonist ivuxolimab in advanced cancers. Libraries were prepared by immunoSEQ multiplex PCR; TCRdb keeps only in-frame clonotypes and omits some of them. The top ten hold around 13% of the sample, which has 30,000 to 45,000 clones, 88% seen once. Sequencing used CD4+ or CD8+ T cells sorted from blood, obtained in a trial of the OX40 agonist ivuxolimab. The receptors come from an adult with an advanced solid tumor such as melanoma, head and neck, liver or kidney cancer.

The rearrangement uses TRBV7-8 and TRBJ2-2; D uncertain. CDR3 length equals 14 residues. V was clipped by 5 bases and J by 3 bases, with 10 bases between them. Germline lookup yields CDR1 SGHVS and CDR2 FQNEAQ. The CDR3 DNA is TGTGCCAGCAGCCGAAGTCGGGACACCGGGGAGCTGTTTTTT. Protein: CASSRSRDTGELFF.

The gene calls are TRBV4-3 and TRBJ2-4; a possible D gene is TRBD2 (6 bases). The ends were cut back, 2 bases at V and 3 bases at J, with 20 bases in the middle. This CDR3 has 18 residues. The germline gives CDR1 LGHNA, CDR2 YSLEER. In DNA form, the CDR3 reads TGCGCCAGCAGCCAACATGAGATGGGCTATAGCGGCAAAAACATTCAGTACTTC. This gives the protein CASSQHEMGYSGKNIQYF.

The chain uses TRBV10-3 and TRBJ2-1; TRBD2 might be the D (6 bases). With 3 bases removed from V and 4 bases from J, the gap between germline ends came to 16 bases. The length of the CDR3 is 16 residues. Germline lookup yields CDR1 ENHRY and CDR2 SYGVKD. CDR3 sequence: CAISDLGGIGYNEQFF. The CDR3 DNA follows: TGTGCCATCAGTGATCTGGGAGGAATTGGTTACAATGAGCAGTTCTTC.

The chain employs TRBV4-3 and TRBJ2-7, with TRBD1 matching 7 bases. Unmatched junction bases numbered 2, after V lost 3 bases and J lost 0 bases. The length of the CDR3 is 14 residues. In germline, CDR1 is LGHNA, CDR2 YSLEER. The CDR3: CASSHGTASYEQYF. The CDR3, as DNA: TGCGCCAGCAGCCATGGGACAGCCTCCTACGAGCAGTACTTC.

The rearrangement joins TRBV13 to TRBJ2-7, with 8 bases identical to TRBD2. The CDR3 is made up of 12 amino acids. V gave up 4 bases and J gave up 5 bases; unmatched junction bases: 1. Germline values: CDR1 PRHDT, CDR2 FYEKMQ (reference sequence). CDR3 in DNA: TGTGCCAGCAGCTCAGCGGGGGACGAGCAGTACTTC. It is translated as CASSSAGDEQYF.

The genes are TRBV28 and TRBJ2-7; D uncertain. The CDR3 spans 13 residues. In germline, CDR1 is MDHEN, CDR2 SYDVKM. V lost 6 bases, J lost 3 bases, and 12 bases lay in between. For the CDR3, the DNA is TGTGCCAGCAGACCCCCCGACGGCTACGAGCAGTACTTC. Translation: CASRPPDGYEQYF.

This chain joins TRBV9 and TRBJ1-1; no reliable D call. The CDR3 totals 14 residues. Trimming shortened V by 6 bases and J by 3 bases, and 15 bases separated the two germline ends. The germline gives CDR1 SGDLS, CDR2 YYNGEE. The CDR3 loop is CASIPFNGDTEAFF. CDR3 coding DNA: TGTGCCAGCATTCCCTTCAATGGTGACACTGAAGCTTTCTTT. Combining the CDR3 with reference TRBV9 and TRBJ1-1 gives the whole variable domain DSGVTQTPKHLITATGQRVTLRCSPRSGDLSVYWYQQSLDQGLQFLIQYYNGEERAKGNILERFSAQQFPDLHSELNLSSLELGDSALYFCASIPFNGDTEAFFGQGTRLTVV.

CDR3 nucleotide sequence: TGTGCCAGCAGCCGATCCTTTGTCACAGGGAACTATGGCTACACCTTC. It specifies CASSRSFVTGNYGYTF. The chain recombines TRBV14 with TRBJ1-2; possible D gene TRBD1, 6 bases. Germline V gene sequence: CDR1 SGHDN, CDR2 FVKESK. V was shortened by 4 bases and J by 2 bases, with 17 bases between the two germline ends. The CDR3 runs 16 residues.

The chain joins TRBV27 to TRBJ2-7, with D perhaps TRBD2 (7 bases). This CDR3 is 14 amino acids long. The germline gives CDR1 MNHEY, CDR2 SMNVEV (reference sequence). V gave up 6 bases and J gave up 0 bases, with 12 bases separating them. The CDR3 spells CASSPGGPSYEQYF. The CDR3, as DNA: TGTGCCAGCAGCCCCGGGGGGCCCTCCTACGAGCAGTACTTC.

The chain is built from TRBV28 and TRBJ1-1, with D uncertain. The CDR3 is made up of 13 amino acids. The germline V gene has CDR1 MDHEN and CDR2 SYDVKM. The ends were cut back, 6 bases at V and 2 bases at J, with 10 bases in the middle. The DNA for the CDR3 is TGTGCCAGCAGGCCTGGGGATAACACTGAAGCTTTCTTT. The encoded protein is CASRPGDNTEAFF.

With regard to this clone: The junction does not match germline at one end; this may be a read error. V gene TRBV5-4 combines with J gene TRBJ2-7; no definite D call. CDR1 and CDR2 (germline): SGHNT, YYREEE (reference sequence). The length of the CDR3 is 15 residues. The CDR3 loop is CASSQEKHDPYEQYF. In DNA, the CDR3 is TGCGCCAGCAGCCAAGAAAAACACGACCCCTACGAGCAGTACTTC. The full variable domain, its missing parts supplied by reference TRBV5-4 and TRBJ2-7, is ETGVTQSPTHLIKTRGQQVTLRCSSQSGHNTVSWYQQALGQGPQFIFQYYREEENGRGNFPPRFSGLQFPNYSSELNVNALELDDSALYLCASSQEKHDPYEQYFGPGTRLTVT.